One sample yielded the 29 T cell receptor beta chains listed below, sequenced in a study of blood T cell repertoires in COVID-19. Using immunoSEQ multiplex PCR, the repertoire was profiled, and TCRdb retains in-frame clones only, with some absent. The sample has approximately 210,000 clones; 75% to 90% are singletons. Sequenced sample: peripheral blood. The receptors stem from a human donor in a cohort sampled during active COVID-19.

The V call is TRBV6-5, the J call TRBJ2-1; 7 bases map to TRBD1. V lost 2 bases, J lost 15 bases, and 7 bases stayed unmatched. The CDR3 consists of 12 residues. Germline CDR1 and CDR2: MNHEY and SVGAGI. The CDR3 spells CASSYNRGIWFF. As DNA, the CDR3 is TGTGCCAGCAGTTACAACAGGGGCATTTGGTTCTTC.

The chain links TRBV3-1 (or the pseudogene TRBV3-2) to TRBJ2-2; D perhaps matches TRBD2 (6 bases). Germline V lookup: CDR1 LGHDT, CDR2 YNNKEL (reference sequence). V gave up 5 bases and J gave up 1 base, with 14 bases separating them. This CDR3 is built from 16 residues. CDR3 amino acids: CASSARLVLNTGELFF. The CDR3 bases are TGTGCCAGCAGCGCCCGACTAGTGTTGAACACCGGGGAGCTGTTTTTT.

V usage is TRBV28 and J usage is TRBJ2-2; D perhaps matches TRBD2 (6 bases). Germline loops: CDR1 MDHEN, CDR2 SYDVKM. V shed 6 bases and J shed 2 bases, with 13 bases lying between them. The CDR3 sequence is 15 residues long. CDR3 coding DNA: TGTGCCAGCAGAGTACCGGGACTCAACACCGGGGAGCTGTTTTTT. This codes for CASRVPGLNTGELFF.

The rearrangement joins TRBV4-3 to TRBJ1-2, with TRBD1 as a possible D gene (5 bases). The V end was cut by 0 bases, the J end by 6 bases, with 17 bases between. The CDR3 is 16 amino acids. The germline V gene encodes CDR1 LGHNA and CDR2 YSLEER. The CDR3 DNA reads TGCGCCAGCAGCCAAGATCCCGGACGGACCAGGGATGGCTACACCTTC. Protein product: CASSQDPGRTRDGYTF.

The chain couples TRBV6-2 or TRBV6-3 to TRBJ2-7; TRBD2 matches 11 bases. This CDR3 region has 15 residues. Losses at the gene ends were 2 bases for V and 6 bases for J; bases not matched to a gene: 6. CDR1 and CDR2 from the germline V gene are MNHEY and SVGEGT. The CDR3 DNA is TGTGCCAGCAGTTACCCAACTAGCGGGAGCCCCGAGCAGTACTTC. It is translated as CASSYPTSGSPEQYF.

The V call is TRBV18, the J call TRBJ2-1; 10 nucleotides line up with TRBD2. The CDR3 has 19 amino acids. Germline V gene data show CDR1 as KGHSH and CDR2 as LQKENI. V dropped 0 bases and J dropped 0; count of bases not matched to a gene: 8. CDR3 residues: CASSPPATSGYRSYNEQFF. CDR3 bases: TGTGCCAGCTCACCACCCGCGACTAGCGGGTACCGCTCCTACAATGAGCAGTTCTTC. The full variable domain, in which reference TRBV18 and TRBJ2-1 provide the parts outside the CDR3, is NAGVMQNPRHLVRRRGQEARLRCSPMKGHSHVYWYRQLPEEGLKFMVYLQKENIIDESGMPKERFSAEFPKEGPSILRIQQVVRGDSAAYFCASSPPATSGYRSYNEQFFGPGTRLTVL.

The chain combines TRBV5-5 with TRBJ2-2, with 8 positions matching TRBD2. The germline V gene encodes CDR1 SGHKS and CDR2 YYEKEE (reference sequence). V lost 4 bases and J lost 5; bases outside the gene matches: 10. This CDR3 spans 16 amino acids. The chain's CDR3 is CASSPMGSGKTGELFF. The CDR3, as DNA: TGTGCCAGCAGCCCAATGGGTAGCGGGAAAACCGGGGAGCTGTTTTTT.

CDR3 loop: CASSLGQGVGSPLHF. CDR3 DNA sequence: TGCGCCAGCAGCCTAGGACAGGGGGTGGGTTCACCCCTCCACTTT. The chain recombines TRBV5-1 with TRBJ1-6; 10 nucleotides line up with TRBD1. Germline V gene data show CDR1 as SGHRS and CDR2 as YFSETQ. J lost 9 bases, V lost 4 bases, and 7 bases had no gene match. The CDR3 length is 15 residues.

The chain couples TRBV2 to TRBJ2-7, with 9 nucleotides matching TRBD2. Germline CDR1 reads SNHLY; CDR2 reads FYNNEI. The CDR3 is 14 amino acids. Losses at the gene ends were 6 bases for V and 3 bases for J; bases not matched to a gene: 6. Here the CDR3 reads CASRKGLANYEQYF. The CDR3 DNA follows: TGTGCCAGCAGAAAGGGACTAGCAAACTACGAGCAGTACTTC.

The chain is built from TRBV4-2 and TRBJ2-7, with D possibly being TRBD2 (5 bases). The CDR3 runs 15 residues. Trimming pared 1 base from V and 3 bases from J, leaving 13 bases between. Germline CDR1 reads LGHNA; CDR2 reads YNFKEQ. CDR3 amino acids: CASSQVSELGYEQYF. The CDR3 DNA sequence: TGTGCCAGCAGCCAAGTTTCGGAACTAGGCTACGAGCAGTACTTC.

This clone has more than one count but fewer than ten. The chain has TRBV11-3 and TRBJ2-1; TRBD2 agrees at 9 bases. V was clipped by 5 bases and J by 6 bases; unmatched bases: 5. From germline, CDR1 is SGHNT and CDR2 YENEEA. CDR3 length: 14 residues. This CDR3 reads CASSVSGRLNEQFF. CDR3 sequence (DNA): TGTGCCAGCAGCGTTAGCGGGAGACTCAATGAGCAGTTCTTC.

The chain combines TRBV4-2 with TRBJ1-1; D might be TRBD1 (6 bases). The germline V gene encodes CDR1 LGHNA and CDR2 YNFKEQ. The CDR3 loop spans 14 amino acids. With 2 bases removed from V and 2 bases from J, the gap between germline ends came to 9 bases. The CDR3, as DNA: TGTGCCAGCAGCCAAAGCAGGGGAAACACTGAAGCTTTCTTT. Protein: CASSQSRGNTEAFF.

The gene calls are TRBV6-2 or TRBV6-3 and TRBJ1-2; D is possibly TRBD1 (5 bases). CDR1 and CDR2 from the germline V gene are MNHEY and SVGEGT. The V gene lost 0 bases and the J gene lost 6 bases, with 14 bases spanning the gap. The CDR3 is 15 residues long. The CDR3 region has the DNA TGTGCCAGCAGTTACTCGGGCAGGGTATTCGATGGCTACACCTTC. It is translated as CASSYSGRVFDGYTF.

The V gene is TRBV18, the J gene TRBJ2-2; 7 bases map to TRBD1. Germline-derived CDR1 and CDR2 are KGHSH and LQKENI. This CDR3 is built from 15 residues. Unmatched junction bases numbered 3, after V lost 3 bases and J lost 2 bases. The CDR3 sequence: CASSPWDRNTGELFF. CDR3 nucleotides: TGTGCCAGCTCACCCTGGGACAGAAACACCGGGGAGCTGTTTTTT.

The chain has TRBV27 and TRBJ2-2; no definite D call. Trimming took off 3 bases at V and 0 bases at J, with 8 bases between the two ends. The CDR3 contains 15 residues. Germline CDR1 MNHEY, CDR2 SMNVEV (reference sequence). The DNA of the CDR3 is TGTGCCAGCAGTTTGCACCCGGCGAACACCGGGGAGCTGTTTTTT. Its translation is CASSLHPANTGELFF.

The V and J genes are TRBV30 and TRBJ1-2; possible D gene TRBD1, 5 bases. The V gene lost 0 bases and the J gene lost 1 base, with 9 bases spanning the gap. Germline assignment: CDR1 GTSNPN and CDR2 SVGIG (reference sequence). This CDR3 is built from 14 residues. The CDR3 sequence is CAWSVRGLNYGYTF. The DNA for the CDR3 is TGTGCCTGGAGTGTACGGGGACTTAACTATGGCTACACCTTC.

This clone was observed a few times. The chain links TRBV27 to TRBJ1-1; 8 bases fit TRBD1. The germline CDR1 and CDR2 sequences are MNHEY and SMNVEV (reference sequence). Trimming took 3 bases from V and 5 from J; bases not matched to a gene: 5. The CDR3 covers 14 residues. The CDR3 sequence is CASSFGTGRTEAFF. In DNA, the CDR3 is TGTGCCAGCAGTTTCGGGACAGGCAGGACTGAAGCTTTCTTT.

The V gene is TRBV18, the J gene TRBJ2-5; TRBD1 aligns across 7 bases. The CDR3 is made up of 15 amino acids. Per the germline V gene, CDR1 is KGHSH and CDR2 is LQKENI. V shed 1 base and J 2 bases; nucleotides not matched to a gene: 4. This CDR3 is CASSPLQGEQETQYF. Here the CDR3 DNA reads TGTGCCAGCTCACCACTCCAGGGGGAGCAAGAGACCCAGTACTTC.

The chain recombines TRBV28 with TRBJ1-2; D unclear. The CDR3 runs to 11 residues. V lost 5 bases to trimming and J lost 7 bases, with 8 bases between them. Germline values: CDR1 MDHEN, CDR2 SYDVKM. The CDR3 region has the DNA TGTGCCAGCAGTCGACTCGGTGGCTACACCTTC. Amino acid sequence: CASSRLGGYTF.

The chain joins TRBV7-9 to TRBJ1-2; D is uncertain. V lost 3 bases to trimming and J lost 4 bases, with 15 bases between them. Germline values: CDR1 SEHNR, CDR2 FQNEAQ (reference sequence). The CDR3 contains 15 residues. Here the CDR3 reads CASSFRGEGVYGYTF. CDR3 bases: TGTGCCAGCAGCTTCCGGGGTGAGGGCGTCTATGGCTACACCTTC.

This clone was found once. V usage is TRBV7-3 and J usage is TRBJ2-1, with 9 bases matching TRBD1. V lost 1 base, J lost 5 bases, and 3 bases stayed unmatched. This CDR3 region has 15 residues. Germline CDR1 reads SGHTA; CDR2 reads FQGTGA. CDR3 sequence reads: CASSLKQGANNEQFF. CDR3 nucleotides: TGTGCCAGCAGCTTAAAACAGGGGGCCAACAATGAGCAGTTCTTC.

The gene calls are TRBV30 and TRBJ1-1, with a weak D call TRBD1 (5 bases). The V gene lost 2 bases and the J gene lost 7 bases, with 11 bases spanning the gap. This CDR3 region has 12 residues. Germline CDR1 is GTSNPN and CDR2 is SVGIG (reference sequence). For the CDR3, the DNA is TGTGCCTGGAGTTACAGGAGAGATGAAGCTTTCTTT. Translating gives CAWSYRRDEAFF.

The rearrangement uses TRBV20-1 and TRBJ1-1; D is ambiguous. Between the trimmed V and J ends, which lost 3 bases and 6 bases, there was a span of 8 bases. This CDR3 region has 11 residues. Germline V gene lookup returns CDR1 DFQATT and CDR2 SNEGSKA (reference sequence). In DNA, the CDR3 is TGCAGTGCTAGCACTATTGCTGAAGCTTTCTTT. It codes for CSASTIAEAFF.

The V gene is TRBV2, the J gene TRBJ2-7; tentatively, D is TRBD1 (6 bases). V was cut by 8 bases and J by 3 bases, with 17 bases left in between. Germline-derived CDR1 and CDR2 are SNHLY and FYNNEI. This CDR3 region has 14 residues. The CDR3 sequence: CASEAAGVSYEQYF. CDR3 in DNA: TGTGCCAGCGAAGCGGCAGGGGTTAGCTACGAGCAGTACTTC.

This clone is a singleton in its sample. This chain links TRBV9 with TRBJ1-2, with 7 bases matching TRBD1. CDR3 length: 15 amino acids. CDR1 and CDR2 (germline): SGDLS, YYNGEE. After removal of 3 bases from V and 3 bases from J, the junction contained 8 bases not matched to a gene. The CDR3 is CASSAGGTADYGYTF. CDR3 coding DNA: TGTGCCAGCAGCGCAGGGGGGACCGCCGACTATGGCTACACCTTC.

This clone was seen more than once but under ten times. This chain joins TRBV28 and TRBJ1-2; 7 bases are a match to TRBD1. J gave up 2 bases and V 2 bases, and 5 bases lay outside the gene matches. This CDR3 has 15 residues. Germline loops: CDR1 MDHEN, CDR2 SYDVKM. The CDR3 here is CASSLPKQGNYGYTF. The CDR3 DNA sequence: TGTGCCAGCAGTTTACCCAAACAGGGGAACTATGGCTACACCTTC.

This clone turned up a few times. The chain couples TRBV18 to TRBJ1-1; 8 bases are a match to TRBD1. Germline CDR1 is KGHSH and CDR2 is LQKENI. CDR3 length equals 14 residues. The V and J ends lost 6 bases and 3 bases, in that order; junction bases with no gene match: 6. In DNA, the CDR3 is TGTGCCAGCTCCGCCGGCAGGGGGCACACTGAAGCTTTCTTT. This translates into CASSAGRGHTEAFF.

V and J are TRBV19 and TRBJ1-5; 10 bases are shared with TRBD1. Germline CDR1 LNHDA, CDR2 SQIVND (reference sequence). This CDR3 is 18 amino acids long. Trimming at V came to 6 bases and at J to 0 bases, leaving 11 bases not matched to a gene. The CDR3 DNA reads TGTGCCAGTAGGCTGACAGGGGGCCTCTCTTATAGCAATCAGCCCCAGCATTTT. Translating it yields CASRLTGGLSYSNQPQHF.

The chain couples TRBV6-5 to TRBJ1-2; D is uncertain. Trimming removed 0 bases at V and 3 bases at J, with 8 bases between. CDR3 length equals 14 residues. Germline V gene data show CDR1 as MNHEY and CDR2 as SVGAGI. DNA of the CDR3: TGTGCCAGCAGTTACTCAACGGGGTACTATGGCTACACCTTC. Its translation is CASSYSTGYYGYTF.